A selection of T cell receptor beta chains follows, all from one sample in a study of T-cell memory formation after mild COVID-19. TCRdb ran MiXCR on the 5' RACE reads and lists one entry per CDR3 protein. The sample has about 82,000 distinct CDR3 sequences; around 16% are singletons. Sequenced material: PBMCs or a T cell subset sorted from them (not recorded which). Receptor source: a man between 18 and 35 years old who had mild COVID-19 (a few samples of this study predate the infection). Cell type and time point are not known. The CDR3 runs from the conserved cysteine through the conserved F or W. A D gene is named only where the DNA matches it firmly. A row's size may be missing; if present it is once, few, many or a size class.

CDR3 protein: CASSDPRGSVGETQYF
CDR3 DNA: TGTGCCAGCAGCGATCCCCGGGGCTCCGTAGGGGAGACCCAGTACTTC
J gene: TRBJ2-5
V gene: TRBV7-9
D gene: NA
clone size: NA

CDR3 protein: CASSDGQGADTQYF
CDR3 DNA: TGTGCCAGCAGTGACGGACAGGGGGCAGATACGCAGTATTTT
J gene: TRBJ2-3
V gene: TRBV6-4
D gene: TRBD1
clone size: NA

CDR3 protein: CASSLGQATDTQYF
CDR3 DNA: TGTGCCAGCAGTTTGGGACAGGCCACAGATACGCAGTATTTT
J gene: TRBJ2-3
V gene: TRBV6-2/TRBV6-3
D gene: TRBD1
clone size: many

CDR3 protein: CASSYARAGQPQHF
CDR3 DNA: TGTGCCAGCAGCTACGCCAGGGCAGGACAGCCCCAGCATTTT
J gene: TRBJ1-5
V gene: TRBV7-2
D gene: NA
clone size: NA

CDR3 protein: CASSFSGNQETQYF
CDR3 DNA: TGTGCCAGCAGTTTCTCAGGGAACCAAGAGACCCAGTACTTC
J gene: TRBJ2-5
V gene: TRBV27
D gene: NA
clone size: few

CDR3 protein: CASSLSFRTMNTEAFF
CDR3 DNA: TGTGCCAGCAGTTTATCCTTTAGGACCATGAACACTGAAGCTTTCTTT
J gene: TRBJ1-1
V gene: TRBV27
D gene: NA
clone size: NA

CDR3 protein: CSMMVAGSSSYEQYF
CDR3 DNA: TGCAGCATGATGGTGGCGGGGTCGAGCTCCTACGAGCAGTACTTC
J gene: TRBJ2-7
V gene: TRBV29-1
D gene: NA
clone size: NA

CDR3 protein: CASSWTGTSASGELFF
CDR3 DNA: TGTGCCAGCAGCTGGACCGGGACGTCGGCGTCCGGGGAGCTGTTTTTT
J gene: TRBJ2-2
V gene: TRBV7-6
D gene: NA
clone size: NA

CDR3 protein: CASSLGDYITDTQYF
CDR3 DNA: TGTGCCAGCAGCCTAGGGGACTACATCACAGATACGCAGTATTTT
J gene: TRBJ2-3
V gene: TRBV9
D gene: TRBD2
clone size: few

CDR3 protein: CASSLGLLDTQYF
CDR3 DNA: TGTGCCAGCAGTTTAGGACTTTTAGATACGCAGTATTTT
J gene: TRBJ2-3
V gene: TRBV12-3/TRBV12-4
D gene: NA
clone size: many

CDR3 protein: CASSEAAGGITETQYF
CDR3 DNA: TGTGCCAGCAGCGAAGCAGCGGGGGGAATAACGGAGACCCAGTACTTC
J gene: TRBJ2-5
V gene: TRBV7-8
D gene: TRBD2
clone size: few

CDR3 protein: CASSYSSASGGGTGELFF
CDR3 DNA: TGTGCCAGCAGTTACTCGTCGGCTAGCGGGGGTGGTACCGGGGAGCTGTTTTTT
J gene: TRBJ2-2
V gene: TRBV6-5
D gene: TRBD2
clone size: few

CDR3 protein: CASRPEGLGRDTQYF
CDR3 DNA: TGTGCCAGCAGGCCGGAGGGACTAGGCAGAGATACGCAGTATTTT
J gene: TRBJ2-3
V gene: TRBV6-5
D gene: TRBD2
clone size: few

CDR3 protein: CASSQGLTLSTDTQYF
CDR3 DNA: TGTGCCAGCAGCCAAGGGCTGACACTAAGCACAGATACGCAGTATTTT
J gene: TRBJ2-3
V gene: TRBV3-1
D gene: NA
clone size: NA

CDR3 protein: CASSPVGGGGPTDTQYF
CDR3 DNA: TGTGCCAGCAGTCCCGTCGGGGGGGGCGGGCCCACAGATACGCAGTATTTT
J gene: TRBJ2-3
V gene: TRBV27
D gene: TRBD2
clone size: many

CDR3 protein: CAWSVNLDEQYF
CDR3 DNA: TGTGCCTGGAGTGTAAACCTGGACGAGCAGTACTTC
J gene: TRBJ2-7
V gene: TRBV30
D gene: NA
clone size: NA

CDR3 protein: CASTLDLGANVLTF
CDR3 DNA: TGTGCCAGCACCCTGGACCTGGGGGCCAACGTCCTGACTTTC
J gene: TRBJ2-6
V gene: TRBV9
D gene: NA
clone size: NA

CDR3 protein: CSARGDINTEAFF
CDR3 DNA: TGCAGTGCTAGAGGCGACATTAACACTGAAGCTTTCTTT
J gene: TRBJ1-1
V gene: TRBV20-1
D gene: NA
clone size: NA

CDR3 protein: CASSPWRGGGYTF
CDR3 DNA: TGTGCCAGCAGCCCCTGGAGGGGCGGTGGCTACACCTTC
J gene: TRBJ1-2
V gene: TRBV11-2
D gene: NA
clone size: NA

CDR3 protein: CASSFGQGVHEQYF
CDR3 DNA: TGTGCCAGCAGCTTCGGACAGGGTGTCCACGAGCAGTACTTC
J gene: TRBJ2-7
V gene: TRBV7-8
D gene: TRBD1
clone size: NA

CDR3 protein: CASSLLGLYSNQPQHF
CDR3 DNA: TGTGCCAGCAGCTTATTGGGACTGTATAGCAATCAGCCCCAGCATTTT
J gene: TRBJ1-5
V gene: TRBV7-2
D gene: NA
clone size: NA

CDR3 protein: CATSASVAGELFF
CDR3 DNA: TGTGCCACCAGTGCGAGTGTCGCCGGGGAGCTGTTTTTT
J gene: TRBJ2-2
V gene: TRBV24-1
D gene: NA
clone size: NA

CDR3 protein: CASSRLAGFKETQYF
CDR3 DNA: TGTGCCAGCTCCCGACTAGCGGGCTTCAAAGAGACCCAGTACTTC
J gene: TRBJ2-5
V gene: TRBV9
D gene: TRBD2
clone size: NA

CDR3 protein: CASSQQGYWAKNIQYF
CDR3 DNA: TGTGCCAGCAGCCAACAGGGTTACTGGGCCAAAAACATTCAGTACTTC
J gene: TRBJ2-4
V gene: TRBV3-1
D gene: NA
clone size: NA

CDR3 protein: CSAREGSGNDANEKLFF
CDR3 DNA: TGCAGTGCTAGAGAGGGCTCAGGGAACGATGCTAATGAAAAACTGTTTTTT
J gene: TRBJ1-4
V gene: TRBV20-1
D gene: NA
clone size: NA

CDR3 protein: CASSPARHTSSYEQYF
CDR3 DNA: TGTGCCAGCAGCCCCGCGAGGCACACTAGCTCCTACGAGCAGTACTTC
J gene: TRBJ2-7
V gene: TRBV6-5
D gene: NA
clone size: few

CDR3 protein: CASSAGGVNQPQHF
CDR3 DNA: TGTGCCAGCAGCGCCGGGGGGGTTAATCAGCCCCAGCATTTT
J gene: TRBJ1-5
V gene: TRBV7-9
D gene: NA
clone size: few

CDR3 protein: CASSQGPGPPGDTEAFF
CDR3 DNA: TGCGCCAGCAGCCAAGGGCCGGGACCCCCCGGAGACACTGAAGCTTTCTTT
J gene: TRBJ1-1
V gene: TRBV4-1
D gene: NA
clone size: NA

CDR3 protein: CASSLWETEAFF
CDR3 DNA: TGTGCCAGCAGCTTGTGGGAGACTGAAGCTTTCTTT
J gene: TRBJ1-1
V gene: TRBV7-9
D gene: NA
clone size: NA

CDR3 protein: CASSDGTDTGELFF
CDR3 DNA: TGTGCCAGCAGTGATGGGACAGACACCGGGGAGCTGTTTTTT
J gene: TRBJ2-2
V gene: TRBV6-4
D gene: TRBD1
clone size: many

CDR3 protein: CASSVDRGEKLFF
CDR3 DNA: TGTGCCAGCAGCGTGGACAGGGGGGAAAAACTGTTTTTT
J gene: TRBJ1-4
V gene: TRBV9
D gene: TRBD1
clone size: NA

CDR3 protein: CASRTSGGHEQFF
CDR3 DNA: TGCGCCAGCAGGACTAGCGGGGGCCATGAGCAGTTCTTC
J gene: TRBJ2-1
V gene: TRBV5-1
D gene: TRBD2
clone size: NA

CDR3 protein: CASSTRTGYSQETQYF
CDR3 DNA: TGTGCCAGCAGCACCCGGACAGGGTATTCCCAAGAGACCCAGTACTTC
J gene: TRBJ2-5
V gene: TRBV21-1
D gene: NA
clone size: few

CDR3 protein: CSARGRGRETQYF
CDR3 DNA: TGCAGTGCAAGAGGCCGGGGCCGGGAGACCCAGTACTTC
J gene: TRBJ2-5
V gene: TRBV20-1
D gene: NA
clone size: NA

CDR3 protein: CASTWGSTYEQYF
CDR3 DNA: TGTGCCAGCACCTGGGGCAGTACCTACGAGCAGTACTTC
J gene: TRBJ2-7
V gene: TRBV12-3/TRBV12-4
D gene: NA
clone size: many

CDR3 protein: CASSTGPLVRETQYF
CDR3 DNA: TGTGCCAGCAGCACCGGGCCGCTAGTTAGAGAGACCCAGTACTTC
J gene: TRBJ2-5
V gene: TRBV7-2
D gene: NA
clone size: few

CDR3 protein: CASILVRDTESSYEQYF
CDR3 DNA: TGTGCCAGCATCCTGGTAAGGGACACTGAGAGCTCCTACGAGCAGTACTTC
J gene: TRBJ2-7
V gene: TRBV9
D gene: NA
clone size: few

CDR3 protein: CSVATGESYEQYF
CDR3 DNA: TGCAGCGTGGCGACAGGGGAGTCCTACGAGCAGTACTTC
J gene: TRBJ2-7
V gene: TRBV29-1
D gene: TRBD1
clone size: few

CDR3 protein: CASSEDPAGGREQYF
CDR3 DNA: TGTGCCAGCAGTGAAGACCCAGCGGGGGGGCGCGAGCAGTACTTC
J gene: TRBJ2-7
V gene: TRBV2
D gene: TRBD2
clone size: few

CDR3 protein: CASSQDAEAFF
CDR3 DNA: TGCGCCAGCAGCCAAGATGCTGAAGCTTTCTTT
J gene: TRBJ1-1
V gene: TRBV4-1
D gene: NA
clone size: NA

CDR3 protein: CASSGWTTGNTIYF
CDR3 DNA: TGTGCCAGCAGTGGCTGGACCACCGGAAACACCATATATTTT
J gene: TRBJ1-3
V gene: TRBV12-3/TRBV12-4
D gene: NA
clone size: NA